Presented here are 25 T cell receptor beta chains from one specimen sequenced in a study of blood T cell repertoires in COVID-19. Clones were read by immunoSEQ multiplex PCR, and TCRdb kept only the in-frame ones, dropping some. This table has approximately 350,000 clones, 87% appearing once. Input material: peripheral blood. These receptors were collected from a woman between 45 and 60 years old with COVID-19, enrolled during active disease.

J is TRBJ2-7 and V is TRBV30; TRBD1 agrees at 9 bases. Germline trimming cut 3 bases from V and 4 bases from J; bases unmatched to any gene: 4. Looked up from germline, CDR1 is GTSNPN and CDR2 is SVGIG (reference sequence). CDR3 length: 13 amino acids. DNA of the CDR3: TGTGCCTGGAGCCCGGGACAGGGATACGAGCAGTACTTC. Translating gives CAWSPGQGYEQYF.

The rearrangement uses TRBV24-1 and TRBJ2-1; a weak D match, TRBD2 (5 bases). CDR3 length equals 12 residues. Per the germline V gene, CDR1 is KGHDR and CDR2 is SFDVKD. Between the trimmed V and J ends, which lost 4 bases and 10 bases, there was a span of 10 bases. CDR3 protein: CATSEVGEEQFF. The CDR3 bases are TGTGCCACCAGTGAGGTTGGGGAGGAGCAGTTCTTC.

J is TRBJ2-5 and V is TRBV5-4, with 8 bases identical to TRBD1. V lost 3 bases, J lost 4 bases, and 2 bases stayed unmatched. Per germline, CDR1 SGHNT and CDR2 YYREEE (reference sequence). The CDR3 spans 13 residues. The CDR3 loop is CASSYDRGETQYF. DNA for the CDR3: TGTGCCAGCAGCTACGACAGGGGAGAGACCCAGTACTTC.

V usage is TRBV2 and J usage is TRBJ1-6, with a possible D match to TRBD1 (6 bases). The CDR3 has 16 residues. The V and J ends lost 7 bases and 4 bases respectively, with 17 bases between them. CDR1 is SNHLY, CDR2 FYNNEI, per germline. Written as DNA, the CDR3 is TGTGCCAGCACCACCGAAGGGGGATTGTATAATTCACCCCTCCACTTT. Translation gives CASTTEGGLYNSPLHF.

The J gene is TRBJ1-2, the V gene TRBV5-4, with D perhaps TRBD1 (5 bases). From germline, CDR1 is SGHNT and CDR2 YYREEE (reference sequence). V was shortened by 7 bases and J by 4 bases, with 17 bases between the two germline ends. The CDR3 length is 14 residues. Written as DNA, the CDR3 is TGTGCCAGCGGCGCTACGGGGGAGGGCTATGGCTACACCTTC. Its translation is CASGATGEGYGYTF.

This clone was detected a few times. The chain links TRBV3-1 (or the pseudogene TRBV3-2) to TRBJ1-1; possible D gene TRBD1, 6 bases. Trimming removed 5 bases at V and 7 bases at J, with 14 bases between. Germline V gene data show CDR1 as LGHDT and CDR2 as YNNKEL (reference sequence). CDR3 size: 13 residues. CDR3 amino acids: CASSWGTPNEAFF. The CDR3 region has the DNA TGTGCCAGCAGCTGGGGGACACCGAATGAAGCTTTCTTT.

The chain joins TRBV4-2 to TRBJ2-7; 13 bases agree with TRBD2. The CDR3 has 16 residues. J was trimmed by 3 bases and V by 3 bases; bases with no gene match: 5. CDR1 and CDR2 from the germline V gene are LGHNA and YNFKEQ. The CDR3 DNA sequence: TGTGCCAGCAGCCAGCTACTAGCGGGAGGGCACTACGAGCAGTACTTC. The encoded protein is CASSQLLAGGHYEQYF.

CDR3 coding DNA: TGTGCCAGCTCACCACCGACCGGACAGAACTACGAGCAGTACTTC. It yields the protein CASSPPTGQNYEQYF. The rearrangement links TRBV18 to TRBJ2-7; TRBD1 is a possible D gene (6 bases). V gave up 0 bases and J gave up 3 bases, with 12 bases separating them. The germline CDR1 and CDR2 sequences are KGHSH and LQKENI. The CDR3 length is 15 residues.

The chain carries TRBV2 and TRBJ2-5, with 8 bases identical to TRBD2. The V gene end was trimmed by 6 bases and the J gene end by 4 bases; junction bases not matched to a gene: 10. CDR1 is SNHLY and CDR2 is FYNNEI in the germline V gene. The CDR3 extends over 15 amino acids. The CDR3 sequence: CASSTPRGLGETQYF. The CDR3 coding sequence is TGTGCCAGCAGCACCCCCAGGGGACTAGGAGAGACCCAGTACTTC.

V gene TRBV2 combines with J gene TRBJ1-6; 7 nucleotides align to TRBD1. The V gene end was trimmed by 10 bases and the J gene end by 6 bases; junction bases not matched to a gene: 9. The CDR3 is 14 amino acids. Per germline, CDR1 SNHLY and CDR2 FYNNEI. The CDR3: CATGLDRSNSPLHF. DNA of the CDR3: TGTGCCACCGGCCTGGACAGGAGTAATTCACCCCTCCACTTT.

This clone was observed a few times. The chain couples TRBV5-1 to TRBJ2-7; 8 bases are shared with TRBD2. The V segment lost 6 bases and the J segment 0 bases; nucleotides outside the gene matches: 14. This CDR3 is built from 17 residues. Germline V gives CDR1 SGHRS, CDR2 YFSETQ. The CDR3 bases are TGCGCCAGCACCCTTGTTGGACTAGCCGTGGGCTCCTACGAGCAGTACTTC. Amino acids: CASTLVGLAVGSYEQYF.

This rearrangement joins TRBV11-2 to TRBJ1-2; tentatively, D is TRBD1 (5 bases). Germline CDR1 reads SGHAT; CDR2 reads FQNNGV. Trimming removed 4 bases from V and 3 bases from J, with 15 bases in between. This CDR3 contains 15 residues. The CDR3 region is CASSSWKDTYYGYTF. CDR3 nucleotide sequence: TGTGCCAGCAGCTCCTGGAAGGACACCTACTATGGCTACACCTTC.

The chain employs TRBV19 and TRBJ1-2; D not certain. This CDR3 region has 14 residues. Germline CDR1 and CDR2: LNHDA and SQIVND (reference sequence). Trimming took off 1 base at V and 4 bases at J, with 10 bases between the two ends. Written as DNA, the CDR3 is TGTGCCAGTAGTATAGGCCGAGGAATCTATGGCTACACCTTC. Amino acid sequence: CASSIGRGIYGYTF.

The genes are TRBV7-2 and TRBJ2-2; 8 bases align to TRBD2. Germline V gene data show CDR1 as SGHTA and CDR2 as FQGNSA. This CDR3 comprises 16 residues. J lost 5 bases, V lost 3 bases, and 8 bases had no gene match. In DNA form, the CDR3 reads TGTGCCAGCAGCTTTATCGTCGGGAGGGGAACCGGGGAGCTGTTTTTT. Its protein product is CASSFIVGRGTGELFF.

V usage is TRBV5-1 and J usage is TRBJ1-4; the D gene is possibly TRBD1 (5 bases). The CDR3 is 14 amino acids. V lost 1 base and J lost 10, with 14 bases in between. The germline gives CDR1 SGHRS, CDR2 YFSETQ. The CDR3: CASSLLGPSGKLFF. The DNA of the CDR3 is TGCGCCAGCAGCTTGTTGGGGCCCAGTGGAAAACTGTTTTTT.

The gene calls are TRBV16 and TRBJ1-5; the D gene is possibly TRBD1 (5 bases). This CDR3 is built from 15 residues. V lost 0 bases to trimming and J lost 3 bases, with 9 bases between them. Per the germline V gene, CDR1 is KGHSY and CDR2 is FQNENV. This CDR3 reads CASSQSGLTNQPQHF. DNA for the CDR3: TGTGCCAGCAGCCAATCGGGACTGACCAATCAGCCCCAGCATTTT.

This chain joins TRBV4-1 and TRBJ2-7; no firm D call. V lost 1 base, J lost 2 bases, and 18 bases lay in between. The CDR3 loop spans 17 amino acids. CDR1 and CDR2 (germline): MGHRA, YSYEKL. The CDR3 spells CASSQVVAAASTYEQYF. As DNA, the CDR3 is TGCGCCAGCAGCCAAGTGGTGGCGGCAGCCTCCACCTACGAGCAGTACTTC.

V is TRBV18 and J is TRBJ2-1; TRBD2 agrees at 11 bases. The CDR3 consists of 18 residues. Looked up from germline, CDR1 is KGHSH and CDR2 is LQKENI. Trimming at V came to 6 bases and at J to 9 bases, leaving 19 bases not matched to a gene. DNA for the CDR3: TGTGCCAGCTCCTCACCTCTAACCTCACTAGCGGGAGTGGGTGAGCAGTTCTTC. Its protein product is CASSSPLTSLAGVGEQFF.

The V gene is TRBV18, the J gene TRBJ2-1, with TRBD2 matching over 8 bases. The junction had 5 bases not matched to a gene; V was cut back by 2 bases and J by 5 bases. The CDR3 spans 15 residues. Germline CDR1 KGHSH, CDR2 LQKENI. The CDR3 spells CASSPDGRENNEQFF. The CDR3 DNA follows: TGTGCCAGCTCACCAGACGGGAGGGAAAACAATGAGCAGTTCTTC.

The rearrangement joins TRBV6-2 or TRBV6-3 to TRBJ1-1, with D tentatively TRBD1 (6 bases). Germline loops: CDR1 MNHEY, CDR2 SVGEGT. Between the trimmed V and J ends, which lost 1 base and 0 bases, there was a span of 12 bases. CDR3 length equals 16 residues. CDR3 loop: CASSYYSTGLNTEAFF. CDR3 nucleotide sequence: TGTGCCAGCAGTTACTACTCCACAGGGTTGAACACTGAAGCTTTCTTT.

The gene calls are TRBV19 and TRBJ1-1; no firm D call. This CDR3 spans 13 amino acids. Trimming cost V 5 bases and J 6 bases, with 13 bases left between them. Germline V gene data show CDR1 as LNHDA and CDR2 as SQIVND (reference sequence). CDR3 sequence reads: CASSLGTGAEAFF. For the CDR3, the DNA is TGTGCCAGTAGTCTCGGAACGGGAGCTGAAGCTTTCTTT.

The rearrangement uses TRBV19 and TRBJ1-2; D is perhaps TRBD1 (5 bases). V gave up 9 bases and J gave up 8 bases, with 22 bases separating them. From germline, CDR1 is LNHDA and CDR2 SQIVND (reference sequence). The CDR3 runs 14 residues. This CDR3 is CASSRDSTFGGYTF. The CDR3, as DNA: TGTGCCAGCAGCAGGGACTCTACCTTCGGGGGCTACACCTTC.

V is TRBV18 and J is TRBJ1-6, with 10 positions matching TRBD1. V gave up 3 bases and J gave up 8 bases; unmatched junction bases: 1. Germline lookup yields CDR1 KGHSH and CDR2 LQKENI. CDR3 length: 14 residues. CDR3 nucleotide sequence: TGTGCCAGCTCACCTGGGACAGGGGATTCACCCCTCCACTTT. This codes for CASSPGTGDSPLHF.

This clone has only one observation. CDR3 nucleotide sequence: TGTGCCAGCAGCTCTGGTGAGGGGAGGGAGACCCAGTACTTC. Translated, it gives CASSSGEGRETQYF. The V and J genes are TRBV11-3 and TRBJ2-5; tentative D call: TRBD2 (6 bases). Trimming pared 4 bases from V and 5 bases from J, leaving 14 bases between. The CDR3 spans 14 residues. CDR1 is SGHNT, CDR2 YENEEA, per germline.

The rearrangement joins TRBV6-1 to TRBJ2-3; 11 positions agree with TRBD2. The CDR3 covers 15 residues. Germline assignment: CDR1 MNHNS and CDR2 SASEGT. The trim removed 3 bases at V and 4 bases at J, leaving 3 bases unmatched. In nucleotides, the CDR3 is TGTGCCAGCAGTGAGCTAGCGGGAGGCGCAGATACGCAGTATTTT. It is translated as CASSELAGGADTQYF.